Below, 12 T cell receptor beta chains from the same sample are listed, as sequenced in a study of cytotoxic CD8 clonotypes in ibrutinib-treated CLL. Some clones are missing from TCRdb's copy, which holds only in-frame ones; the method was immunoSEQ multiplex PCR. The table shows about 300,000 clones, with around 76% occurring only once. The input for sequencing was PBMCs, taken at disease progression, from a patient treated with ibrutinib. All receptors derive from a human donor with chronic lymphocytic leukemia.

V is TRBV28 and J is TRBJ1-3, with a weak D call TRBD1 (6 bases). This CDR3 has 16 residues. V dropped 0 bases and J dropped 3 bases, with 12 bases sitting between them. Germline loops: CDR1 MDHEN, CDR2 SYDVKM. The CDR3 sequence is CASSLWGHRDGNTIYF. The CDR3 DNA reads TGTGCCAGCAGTTTATGGGGGCACAGGGATGGAAACACCATATATTTT.

This sequence joins TRBV2 and TRBJ2-3; 8 bases map to TRBD2. The CDR3 length is 14 residues. CDR1 SNHLY and CDR2 FYNNEI come from the germline V gene. Trimming took 8 bases from V and 0 from J; bases not matched to a gene: 4. The CDR3 DNA reads TGTGCCAGCCGAGTAGCGGGGAGCACAGATACGCAGTATTTT. Its translation: CASRVAGSTDTQYF.

The rearrangement joins TRBV10-1 to TRBJ2-7, with D unclear. V dropped 0 bases and J dropped 6 bases, with 12 bases sitting between them. Germline V gene lookup returns CDR1 WNHNN and CDR2 SYGVQD (reference sequence). The CDR3 has 14 residues. The chain's CDR3 is CASSESRQSVEQYF. In DNA form, the CDR3 reads TGCGCCAGCAGTGAGTCGAGGCAGTCTGTCGAGCAGTACTTC.

The V call is TRBV10-3, the J call TRBJ1-5; D remains ambiguous. Germline CDR1 reads ENHRY; CDR2 reads SYGVKD. Trimming took 0 bases from V and 5 from J, leaving 2 bases between them. The CDR3 has 12 residues. DNA for the CDR3: TGTGCCATCAGTGAGTCCCATCAGCCCCAGCATTTT. Its translation: CAISESHQPQHF.

V is TRBV27 and J is TRBJ1-1, with D possibly matching TRBD1 (6 bases). Germline V gives CDR1 MNHEY, CDR2 SMNVEV (reference sequence). The CDR3 loop spans 17 amino acids. V gave up 1 base and J gave up 3 bases, with 18 bases separating them. The CDR3 loop reads CASSLYGGANKDTEAFF. The CDR3 nucleotides read TGTGCCAGCAGTTTATACGGGGGCGCCAATAAGGACACTGAAGCTTTCTTT.

V gene TRBV27 combines with J gene TRBJ1-2; D unclear. There are 13 residues in the CDR3. V shed 2 bases and J shed 8 bases, with 12 bases lying between them. The germline V gene encodes CDR1 MNHEY and CDR2 SMNVEV (reference sequence). In DNA, the CDR3 is TGTGCCAGCAGTTTACGGGGTCGAGGAGGCTACACCTTC. Protein sequence: CASSLRGRGGYTF.

V and J are TRBV11-2 and TRBJ2-7; 10 nucleotides line up with TRBD2. CDR3 size: 15 residues. Germline V gene sequence: CDR1 SGHAT, CDR2 FQNNGV. The J segment lost 2 bases and the V segment lost 5 bases, leaving 6 bases of the junction unmatched. CDR3 residues: CASSVAGGIPYEQYF. CDR3 nucleotides: TGTGCCAGCAGCGTAGCGGGAGGTATCCCCTACGAGCAGTACTTC.

CDR3 nucleotide sequence: TGTGCCAGCAGTTTTCGGCAGGGAAGCAATCAGCCCCAGCATTTT. As protein: CASSFRQGSNQPQHF. This sequence joins TRBV27 and TRBJ1-5, with a weak D call TRBD1 (5 bases). Germline CDR1 is MNHEY and CDR2 is SMNVEV (reference sequence). The CDR3 totals 15 residues. V was pared by 3 bases and J by 1 base, with 10 bases between.

The genes are TRBV29-1 and TRBJ1-2; D gene uncertain. Looked up from germline, CDR1 is SQVTM and CDR2 is ANQGSEA. The CDR3 consists of 13 residues. Trimming took off 3 bases at V and 0 bases at J, with 8 bases between the two ends. CDR3 nucleotides: TGCAGCGTTGACGAGACATCTAACTATGGCTACACCTTC. This gives the protein CSVDETSNYGYTF.

The chain joins TRBV5-1 to TRBJ2-1, with D maybe TRBD1 (5 bases). Germline CDR1 is SGHRS and CDR2 is YFSETQ. The CDR3 is 13 amino acids. Between the trimmed V and J ends, which lost 3 bases and 8 bases, there was a span of 12 bases. Written as DNA, the CDR3 is TGCGCCAGCAGCTCAACAGGATCCGATGAGCAGTTCTTC. Translating gives CASSSTGSDEQFF.

The V gene is TRBV7-9, the J gene TRBJ2-5; D may be TRBD2 (5 bases). Germline V lookup: CDR1 SEHNR, CDR2 FQNEAQ (reference sequence). The CDR3 is 14 amino acids. With 0 bases removed from V and 4 bases from J, the gap between germline ends came to 9 bases. CDR3 amino acids: CASSLALLGETQYF. CDR3 DNA: TGTGCCAGCAGCTTAGCGCTACTAGGAGAGACCCAGTACTTC.

This clone showed up just once. This chain joins TRBV5-4 and TRBJ2-3; tentatively, D is TRBD2 (6 bases). Looked up from germline, CDR1 is SGHNT and CDR2 is YYREEE (reference sequence). Trimming left V 3 bases short and J 5 bases short, with 13 bases between. The CDR3 has 14 amino acids. CDR3 in amino acids: CASSSRRELDTQYF. CDR3 sequence (DNA): TGTGCCAGCAGCTCCCGGCGGGAACTAGATACGCAGTATTTT.